The T cell receptor beta chain described here comes from a study of cytomegalovirus exposure and HLA in healthy donors. General study points: A few CMV-associated chains were confirmed in vitro to be specific for CMV antigens. Most TCR sequences showed up rarely, but some public TCRs showed up in many donors. Reportedly, cytomegalovirus status was diagnosed with high sensitivity and specificity.

Profiling relied on immunoSEQ multiplex PCR, and the TCRdb table lists in-frame clones only, not all of them. The table lists 65,000 to 75,000 clones, 95% to 96% of them singletons. Donors came from a validation cohort of over 100 subjects, distinct from the first 666-subject cohort. Trimming pared 6 bases from V and 1 base from J, leaving 10 bases between. The CDR3 covers 14 residues. The germline CDR1 and CDR2 sequences are MNHNS and SASEGT. Turning to this clone: Its target is unknown.

Specimen: PBMCs. V usage is TRBV6-1 and J usage is TRBJ2-1; weak D call: TRBD2 (6 bases). The TCR originated in a woman aged 18-30 years in good health and CMV-seropositive. CDR3 sequence: CASSRDSSYNEQFF. CDR3 coding DNA: TGTGCCAGCAGCCGGGACTCGTCCTACAATGAGCAGTTCTTC.